A selection of T cell receptor beta chains follows, all from one sample in a study of T cells in tumors after PD-1 blockade. Some clones are missing from TCRdb's copy, which holds only in-frame ones; the method was immunoSEQ multiplex PCR. The data show approximately 63,000 clones, around two thirds seen once. The input for sequencing was PBMCs, taken after anti-PD-1 treatment. The receptors shown here come from a human donor with basal cell carcinoma. Both conserved end residues are part of each CDR3. D genes are given only for firm matches. Clone size is not always given. Where it is, it says once, few, many or a class for expanded clones.

v_call,clone_size,j_call,d_call,cdr3_aa,cdr3_nt
TRBV15,-,TRBJ1-5,-,CATSRDYPTGPYQPQHF,TGTGCCACCAGCAGAGATTACCCCACAGGGCCCTATCAGCCCCAGCATTTT
TRBV19,few,TRBJ1-4,TRBD1,CASRLGQGINEKLFF,TGTGCCAGTAGACTCGGACAGGGGATTAATGAAAAACTGTTTTTT
TRBV6-5,-,TRBJ2-6,-,CASGVGPGANVLTF,TGTGCCAGCGGGGTTGGCCCTGGGGCCAACGTCCTGACTTTC
TRBV5-5,-,TRBJ1-1,-,CASSLGHPNTEAFF,TGTGCCAGCAGCCTCGGACACCCGAACACTGAAGCTTTCTTT
TRBV6-5,-,TRBJ1-2,TRBD1,CASNPPLQGAIGYTF,TGTGCCAGCAACCCTCCGCTGCAGGGGGCAATTGGCTACACCTTC
TRBV13,-,TRBJ2-5,TRBD2,CASSFGLAGGPRETQYF,TGTGCCAGCAGCTTCGGACTAGCGGGGGGGCCCCGGGAGACCCAGTACTTC
TRBV27,-,TRBJ1-2,-,CASSLWGGQDIYTF,TGTGCCAGCAGCCTGTGGGGGGGCCAGGATATCTACACCTTC
TRBV27,-,TRBJ1-6,-,CASSLSLGDSPLHF,TGTGCCAGCAGTTTATCCTTAGGGGATTCACCCCTCCACTTT
TRBV7-9,-,TRBJ1-1,-,CASSYRVSTEAFF,TGTGCCAGCAGTTACAGGGTTTCCACTGAAGCTTTCTTT
TRBV7-9,many,TRBJ2-1,TRBD2,CASSPRLAGAYNEQFF,TGTGCCAGCAGCCCCCGACTAGCGGGGGCCTACAATGAGCAGTTCTTC
TRBV6-5,-,TRBJ2-5,-,CASSQERETQYF,TGTGCCAGCAGCCAGGAGCGAGAGACCCAGTACTTC
TRBV12-5,few,TRBJ2-7,TRBD1,CASGSIHRDRFYEQYF,TGTGCTAGTGGTTCGATTCACCGGGACAGGTTCTACGAGCAGTACTTC
TRBV3-1/TRBV3-2,few,TRBJ1-6,TRBD1,CASRPGQGNSPLHF,TGTGCCAGCAGACCGGGACAGGGAAATTCACCCCTCCACTTT
TRBV30,-,TRBJ1-3,-,CAWMTAGNTIYF,TGTGCCTGGATGACAGCTGGAAACACCATATATTTT
TRBV5-1,-,TRBJ1-5,TRBD1,CASSATGSSNQPQHF,TGCGCCAGCAGCGCGACAGGGTCAAGCAATCAGCCCCAGCATTTT